This T cell receptor (beta chain) was recovered during a study of blood T cell repertoires in COVID-19. Study background: The study drew acute and convalescent COVID-19 samples from the United States, Italy and Spain. PBMCs, B-cell-depleted T cells, or T cells provided the cDNA or gDNA that made up the material.

The protocol was immunoSEQ multiplex PCR, while the TCRdb copy is restricted to in-frame clones and leaves out a portion. The sample lists about 240,000 clones; roughly 85% were seen once. Germline V gene data show CDR1 as LNHNV and CDR2 as YYDKDF (reference sequence). Trimming cost V 0 bases and J 0 bases, with 9 bases left between them. This CDR3 is 15 amino acids long. The genes are TRBV15 and TRBJ2-7; possible D gene TRBD2, 5 bases. Input material: peripheral blood. The TCR originated in a woman aged 18-29 years with acute or convalescent COVID-19. As DNA, the CDR3 is TGTGCCACCAGCAGAGATCCGGGGAGCTCCTACGAGCAGTACTTC. This gives the protein CATSRDPGSSYEQYF.